This is a list of T cell receptor beta chains from one sample in a study of CXCR3-negative and CXCR3-positive naive CD8 T cells. Reanalyzing the 5' RACE reads, TCRdb keeps one entry per CDR3 protein, without DNA. The sample has some 100,000 distinct CDR3 sequences, and its top ten clones hold about 0.35%. Sample: naive CXCR3+ CD8+ T cells from blood. All receptors derive from a human donor in good health. Some clones in this sample may be carry-over from other donors' samples. The CDR3 runs from the conserved cysteine through the conserved F or W. The order of the fields is J gene, CDR3 length, V gene, CDR3 protein.

j_call: TRBJ2-2; cdr3_length: 14; v_call: TRBV19; cdr3_aa: CASTYGISTGELFF
j_call: TRBJ2-3; cdr3_length: 14; v_call: TRBV6-5; cdr3_aa: CASSSFGPTDTQYF
j_call: TRBJ2-1; cdr3_length: 13; v_call: TRBV7-3; cdr3_aa: CASSLDTYNEQFF
j_call: TRBJ1-3; cdr3_length: 13; v_call: TRBV29-1; cdr3_aa: CSVWAHSGNTIYF
j_call: TRBJ2-7; cdr3_length: 13; v_call: TRBV10-3; cdr3_aa: CAINGDSAHEQYF
j_call: TRBJ2-1; cdr3_length: 15; v_call: TRBV5-1; cdr3_aa: CASRSKGWIDNEQFF
j_call: TRBJ2-7; cdr3_length: 13; v_call: TRBV28; cdr3_aa: CASRFHGSYEQYF
j_call: TRBJ2-3; cdr3_length: 15; v_call: TRBV7-8; cdr3_aa: CASSAKKPGLPTQYF
j_call: TRBJ2-2; cdr3_length: 15; v_call: TRBV6-6; cdr3_aa: CASTRENLNTGELFF
j_call: TRBJ1-2; cdr3_length: 16; v_call: TRBV9; cdr3_aa: CASSPGWKGNNYGYTF
j_call: TRBJ2-7; cdr3_length: 16; v_call: TRBV19; cdr3_aa: CASSWTAGGALYEQYF